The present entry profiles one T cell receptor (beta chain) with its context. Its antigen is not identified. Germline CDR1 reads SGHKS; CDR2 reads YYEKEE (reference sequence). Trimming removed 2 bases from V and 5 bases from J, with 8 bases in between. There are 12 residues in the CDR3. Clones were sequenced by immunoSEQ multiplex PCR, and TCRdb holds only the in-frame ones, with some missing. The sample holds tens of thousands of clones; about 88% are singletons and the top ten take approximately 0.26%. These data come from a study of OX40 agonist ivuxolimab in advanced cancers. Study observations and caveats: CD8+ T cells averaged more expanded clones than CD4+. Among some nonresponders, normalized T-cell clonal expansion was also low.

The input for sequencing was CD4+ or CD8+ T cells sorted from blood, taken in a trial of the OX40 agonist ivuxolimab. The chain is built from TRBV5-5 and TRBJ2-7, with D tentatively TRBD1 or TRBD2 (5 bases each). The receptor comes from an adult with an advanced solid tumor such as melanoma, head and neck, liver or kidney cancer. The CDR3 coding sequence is TGTGCCAGCAGCTTTCAGGGAGACGAGCAGTACTTC. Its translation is CASSFQGDEQYF.